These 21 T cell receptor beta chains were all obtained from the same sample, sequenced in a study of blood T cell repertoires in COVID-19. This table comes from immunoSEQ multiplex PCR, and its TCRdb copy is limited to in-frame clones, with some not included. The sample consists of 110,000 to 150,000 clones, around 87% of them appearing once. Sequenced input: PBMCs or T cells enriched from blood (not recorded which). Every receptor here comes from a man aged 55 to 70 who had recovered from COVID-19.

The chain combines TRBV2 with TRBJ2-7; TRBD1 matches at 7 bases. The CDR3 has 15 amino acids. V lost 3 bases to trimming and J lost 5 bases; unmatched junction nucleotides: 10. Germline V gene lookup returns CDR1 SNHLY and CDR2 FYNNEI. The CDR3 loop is CASSDRNRGIDEQYF. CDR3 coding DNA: TGTGCCAGCAGTGATAGGAACAGGGGTATCGACGAGCAGTACTTC.

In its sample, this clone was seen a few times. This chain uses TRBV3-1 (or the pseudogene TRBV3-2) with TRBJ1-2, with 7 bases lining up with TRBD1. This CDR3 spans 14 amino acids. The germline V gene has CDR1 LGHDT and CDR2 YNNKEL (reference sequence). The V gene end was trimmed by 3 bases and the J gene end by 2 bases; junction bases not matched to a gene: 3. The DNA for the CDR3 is TGTGCCAGCAGCCAGTGGACAGGCAACTATGGCTACACCTTC. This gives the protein CASSQWTGNYGYTF.

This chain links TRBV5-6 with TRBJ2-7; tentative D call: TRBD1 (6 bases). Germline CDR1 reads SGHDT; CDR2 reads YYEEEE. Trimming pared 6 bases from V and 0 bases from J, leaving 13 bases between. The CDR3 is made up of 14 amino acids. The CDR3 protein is CASIPDRNSYEQYF. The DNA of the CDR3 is TGTGCCAGCATTCCAGACAGGAACTCCTACGAGCAGTACTTC.

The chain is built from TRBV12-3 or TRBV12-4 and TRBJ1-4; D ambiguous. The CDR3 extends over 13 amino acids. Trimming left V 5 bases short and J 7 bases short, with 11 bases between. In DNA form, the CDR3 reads TGTGCCAGCAGTCCCCAAGGAGCTGAAAAACTGTTTTTT. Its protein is CASSPQGAEKLFF.

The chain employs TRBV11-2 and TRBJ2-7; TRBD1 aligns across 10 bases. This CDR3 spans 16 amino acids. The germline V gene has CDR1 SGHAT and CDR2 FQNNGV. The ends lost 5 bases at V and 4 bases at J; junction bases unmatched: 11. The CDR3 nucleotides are TGTGCCAGCAGCACTACCGGGACAGGGGTTCGTTACGAGCAGTACTTC. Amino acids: CASSTTGTGVRYEQYF.

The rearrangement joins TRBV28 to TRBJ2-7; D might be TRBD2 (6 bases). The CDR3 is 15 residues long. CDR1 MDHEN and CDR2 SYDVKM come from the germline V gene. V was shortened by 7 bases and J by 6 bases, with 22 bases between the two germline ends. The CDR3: CASIPGEVVLREQYF. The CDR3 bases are TGTGCCAGCATCCCCGGGGAGGTTGTTTTGCGCGAGCAGTACTTC.

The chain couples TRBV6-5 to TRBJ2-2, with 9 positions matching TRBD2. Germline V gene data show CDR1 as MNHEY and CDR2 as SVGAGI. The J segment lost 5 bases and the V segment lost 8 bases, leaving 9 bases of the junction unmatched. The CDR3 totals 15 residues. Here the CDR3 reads CASQLLAGFTGELFF. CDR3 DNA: TGTGCCAGCCAGCTCCTAGCGGGATTTACCGGGGAGCTGTTTTTT.

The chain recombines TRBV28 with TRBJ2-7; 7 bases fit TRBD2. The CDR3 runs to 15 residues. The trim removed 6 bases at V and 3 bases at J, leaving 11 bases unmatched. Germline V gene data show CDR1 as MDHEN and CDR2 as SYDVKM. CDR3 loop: CASSLPSGGVYEQYF. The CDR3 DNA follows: TGTGCCAGCAGCCTACCTAGCGGAGGGGTCTACGAGCAGTACTTC.

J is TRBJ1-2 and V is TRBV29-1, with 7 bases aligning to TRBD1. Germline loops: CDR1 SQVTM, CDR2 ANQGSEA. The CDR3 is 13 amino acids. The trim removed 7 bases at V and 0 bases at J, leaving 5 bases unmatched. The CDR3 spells CSARQGANYGYTF. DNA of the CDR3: TGCAGCGCCCGACAGGGTGCTAACTATGGCTACACCTTC.

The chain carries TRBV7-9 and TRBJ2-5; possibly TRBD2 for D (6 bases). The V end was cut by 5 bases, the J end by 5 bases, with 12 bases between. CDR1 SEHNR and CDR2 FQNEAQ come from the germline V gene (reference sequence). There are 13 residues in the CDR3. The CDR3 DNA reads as TGTGCCAGCAGCCCCCGGGGGTTGGAGACCCAGTACTTC. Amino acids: CASSPRGLETQYF.

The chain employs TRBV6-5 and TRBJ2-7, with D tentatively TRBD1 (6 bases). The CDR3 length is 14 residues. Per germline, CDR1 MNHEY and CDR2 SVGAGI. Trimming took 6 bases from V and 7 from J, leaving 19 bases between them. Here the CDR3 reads CASRRMDSVGEQYF. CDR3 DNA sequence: TGTGCCAGCAGGAGAATGGACAGCGTGGGTGAGCAGTACTTC.

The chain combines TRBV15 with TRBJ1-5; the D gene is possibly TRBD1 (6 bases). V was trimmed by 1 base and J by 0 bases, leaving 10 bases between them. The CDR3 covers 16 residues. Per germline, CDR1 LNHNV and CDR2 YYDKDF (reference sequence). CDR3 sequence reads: CATSRGRGSSNQPQHF. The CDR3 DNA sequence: TGTGCCACCAGCAGAGGAAGGGGGAGTAGCAATCAGCCCCAGCATTTT.

DNA of the CDR3: TGTGCCGGTGGGGGTAGCGGCTCCTACGAGCAGTACTTC. Translating gives CAGGGSGSYEQYF. The chain employs TRBV7-9 and TRBJ2-7; maybe TRBD2 (6 bases). V dropped 11 bases and J dropped 0 bases, with 14 bases sitting between them. The V gene's germline CDR1 is SEHNR and CDR2 FQNEAQ (reference sequence). There are 13 residues in the CDR3.

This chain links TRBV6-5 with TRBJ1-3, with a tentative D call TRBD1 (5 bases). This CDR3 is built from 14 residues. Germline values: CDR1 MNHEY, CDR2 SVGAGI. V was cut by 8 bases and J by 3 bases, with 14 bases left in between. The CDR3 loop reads CASGQKGYGNTIYF. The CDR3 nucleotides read TGTGCCAGCGGACAAAAGGGTTATGGAAACACCATATATTTT.

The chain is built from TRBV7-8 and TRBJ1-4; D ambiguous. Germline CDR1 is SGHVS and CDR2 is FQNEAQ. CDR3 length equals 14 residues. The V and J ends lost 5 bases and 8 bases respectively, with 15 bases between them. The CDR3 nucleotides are TGTGCCAGCAGCCTTAGACAAGAAGGCGAAAAACTGTTTTTT. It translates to CASSLRQEGEKLFF.

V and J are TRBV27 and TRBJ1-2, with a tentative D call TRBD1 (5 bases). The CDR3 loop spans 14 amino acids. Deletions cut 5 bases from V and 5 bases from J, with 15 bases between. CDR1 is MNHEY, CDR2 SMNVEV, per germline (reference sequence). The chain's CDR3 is CASSPWDGSYGYTF. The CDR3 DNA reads TGTGCCAGCAGTCCCTGGGACGGGAGTTATGGCTACACCTTC.

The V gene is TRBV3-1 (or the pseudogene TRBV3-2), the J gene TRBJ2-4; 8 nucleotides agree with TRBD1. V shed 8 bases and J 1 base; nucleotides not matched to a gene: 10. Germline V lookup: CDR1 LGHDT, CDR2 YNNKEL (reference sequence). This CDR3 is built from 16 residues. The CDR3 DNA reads TGTGCCAGCCGACAGGGGCCTCTCGCCGCCAAAAACATTCAGTACTTC. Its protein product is CASRQGPLAAKNIQYF.

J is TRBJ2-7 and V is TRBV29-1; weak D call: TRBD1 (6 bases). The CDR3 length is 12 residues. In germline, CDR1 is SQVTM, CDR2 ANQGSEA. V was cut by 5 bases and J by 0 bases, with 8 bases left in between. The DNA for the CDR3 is TGCAGCGTTAAGACAGGCTCCTACGAGCAGTACTTC. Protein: CSVKTGSYEQYF.

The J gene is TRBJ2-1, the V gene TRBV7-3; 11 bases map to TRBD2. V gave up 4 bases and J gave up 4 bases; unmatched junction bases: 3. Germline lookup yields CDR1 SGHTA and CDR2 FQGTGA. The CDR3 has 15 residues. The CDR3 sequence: CASSSTSGAYNEQFF. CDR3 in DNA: TGTGCCAGCAGCTCGACTAGCGGGGCATACAATGAGCAGTTCTTC.

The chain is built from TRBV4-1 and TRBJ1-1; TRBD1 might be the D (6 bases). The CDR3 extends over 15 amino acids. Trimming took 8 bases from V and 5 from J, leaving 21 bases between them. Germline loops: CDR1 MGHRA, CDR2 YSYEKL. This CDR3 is CASRLWTDLFTEAFF. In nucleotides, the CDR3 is TGCGCCAGCCGACTTTGGACAGATCTTTTTACTGAAGCTTTCTTT.

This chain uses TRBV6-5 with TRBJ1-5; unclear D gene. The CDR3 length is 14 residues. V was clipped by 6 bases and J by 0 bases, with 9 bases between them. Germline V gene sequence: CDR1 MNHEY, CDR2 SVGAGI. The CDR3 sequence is CASRRAYSNQPQHF. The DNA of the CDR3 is TGTGCCAGCAGGAGGGCGTATAGCAATCAGCCCCAGCATTTT.